This T cell receptor (beta chain) was identified in a study of cytomegalovirus exposure and HLA in healthy donors. V gave up 0 bases and J gave up 9 bases; unmatched junction bases: 8. The germline CDR1 and CDR2 sequences are MNHEY and SMNVEV (reference sequence). The CDR3 has 15 amino acids. Note on this clone: The antigen is unknown.

Both 60 Vbeta primers and 13 Jbeta primers went into the PCR. Profiling relied on immunoSEQ multiplex PCR, and the TCRdb table lists in-frame clones only, not all of them. The sample shows around 150,000 clones, 65% to 80% of them seen only once. Healthy bone marrow donors supplied every sample. The records omit this donor's CMV serostatus. Study-level results: The dataset shows that most TCR sequences were rare, while some public TCRs occurred in many donors. The study listed 164 cytomegalovirus-associated TCR beta chains.

The sequence was collected from a human donor in good health. This sequence joins TRBV27 and TRBJ2-1; 7 bases fit TRBD1. The specimen sequenced was PBMCs. CDR3 coding DNA: TGTGCCAGCAGTTTATCGAGGGCAGGGGGTGGTGAGCAGTTCTTC. Amino acids: CASSLSRAGGGEQFF.